Below, one T cell receptor (beta chain) is given with its context. Its antigen remains unknown. This entry is derived from a study of T-cell memory formation after mild COVID-19. Study-level background: Clusters were largely donor specific.

This CDR3 contains 17 residues. Germline V gene sequence: CDR1 SGHTA, CDR2 FQGTGA. With V trimmed by 5 bases and J by 2 bases, 7 bases remained unmatched. TCRdb re-called the 5' RACE reads with MiXCR, one entry per CDR3 protein. Among around 62,000 distinct CDR3 sequences listed, about 27% were seen once. Study conclusions and caveats: Some SARS-CoV-2-responding clones were already detected in memory before infection. Of the contracting clones, CD4+ ones lay mainly in CM and EM, and CD8+ ones in EMRA.

The gene calls are TRBV7-3 and TRBJ2-3, with TRBD2 identical over 13 bases. Sequencing input: PBMCs or a T cell subset sorted from them (not recorded which). This TCR came from a man between 18 and 35 years old who had mild COVID-19 (a few samples of this study predate the infection). Cell type and time point are not known. The CDR3 sequence is CASSPGTSGANTDTQYF. CDR3 DNA sequence: TGTGCCAGCAGCCCAGGGACTAGCGGGGCCAACACAGATACGCAGTATTTT.